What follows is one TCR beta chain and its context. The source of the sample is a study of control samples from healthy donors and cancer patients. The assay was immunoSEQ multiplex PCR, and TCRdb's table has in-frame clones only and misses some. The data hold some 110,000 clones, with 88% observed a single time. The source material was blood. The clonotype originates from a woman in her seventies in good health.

The CDR3 sequence: CSVAPYRDEAFF. The CDR3 coding sequence is TGCAGCGTTGCGCCTTACAGGGATGAAGCTTTCTTT. The chain has TRBV29-1 and TRBJ1-1; tentative D call: TRBD1 (6 bases). The CDR3 runs to 12 residues. Germline CDR1 SQVTM, CDR2 ANQGSEA. V gave up 4 bases and J gave up 7 bases, with 13 bases separating them.